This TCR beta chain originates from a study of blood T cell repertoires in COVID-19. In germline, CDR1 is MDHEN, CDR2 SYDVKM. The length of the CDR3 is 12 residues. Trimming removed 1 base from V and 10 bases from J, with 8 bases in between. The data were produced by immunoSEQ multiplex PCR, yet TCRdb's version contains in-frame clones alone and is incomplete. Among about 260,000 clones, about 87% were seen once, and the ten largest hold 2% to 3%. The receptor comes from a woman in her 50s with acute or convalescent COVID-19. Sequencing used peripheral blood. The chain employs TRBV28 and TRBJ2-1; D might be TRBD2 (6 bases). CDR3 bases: TGTGCCAGCAGTTTATCGGGACTCGAGCAGTTCTTC. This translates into CASSLSGLEQFF.